Given below is one TCR beta chain in context. This entry comes from a study of PD-L1 blockade in urothelial cancer. The table came from immunoSEQ multiplex PCR; TCRdb's copy has only in-frame clones and leaves some out. The sample lists 75,000 to 95,000 clones, 85% occurring once. Time point reported: pretreatment peripheral blood. Enrolled patients showed locally advanced or metastatic urothelial carcinoma. This CDR3 has 16 amino acids. The germline V gene has CDR1 SGHTA and CDR2 FQGNSA. The V end lost 2 bases, the J end lost 6 bases, and 18 bases lay between the germline ends. Specimen: PBMCs, collected around atezolizumab (anti-PD-L1) treatment. The origin of this receptor is a middle-aged man with urothelial cancer. This rearrangement joins TRBV7-2 to TRBJ2-3; D uncertain. The CDR3 DNA reads TGTGCCAGCAGCTTAAGCCGTCAGGCCCTTTGGGATACGCAGTATTTT. Translation: CASSLSRQALWDTQYF.